The rows below give T cell receptor beta chains drawn from one sample of a study of blood T cell repertoires in COVID-19. Clones were read by immunoSEQ multiplex PCR, and TCRdb kept only the in-frame ones, dropping some. The sample contains about 21,000 clones, around 88% of which appear only once. Sequencing was carried out using peripheral blood. These receptors came from an older man with active COVID-19. Each CDR3 is given with its conserved first and last residue. The order of the fields is CDR3 protein, CDR3 DNA, J gene, D gene, V gene, clone size. The D gene is left open where the match is weak. Where a row states a size, it is once, few, many or the class of an expanded clone; other rows omit it.

CASSSSGSSSIEQYF,TGTGCCAGCTCCTCTAGCGGGAGTTCCTCTATCGAGCAGTACTTC,TRBJ2-7,TRBD2,TRBV18,once
CASSPEGGTYGYTF,TGTGCCAGCAGCCCGGAAGGGGGCACGTATGGCTACACCTTC,TRBJ1-2,TRBD1,TRBV5-5,-
CASSYSTGTGVYEQYF,TGTGCCAGCAGTTACTCGACCGGGACAGGGGTCTACGAGCAGTACTTC,TRBJ2-7,TRBD1,TRBV6-5,-
CASSLGRTPVSGLFF,TGTGCCAGCAGCTTGGGTAGGACTCCCGTATCAGGGCTGTTTTTT,TRBJ2-2,-,TRBV5-6,-
CASSLLTARDGYTF,TGTGCCAGCAGCCTTTTAACAGCTCGCGACGGCTACACCTTC,TRBJ1-2,-,TRBV4-2,-
CATSPGATGPNTEAFF,TGTGCCACCTCCCCCGGAGCTACAGGACCGAACACTGAAGCTTTCTTT,TRBJ1-1,-,TRBV3-1/TRBV3-2,-
CASSYGFGGGPETQYF,TGTGCCAGCAGTTACGGGTTCGGCGGGGGCCCAGAGACCCAGTACTTC,TRBJ2-5,-,TRBV6-5,-
CATGLEIYNEQFF,TGTGCCACGGGACTAGAGATCTACAATGAGCAGTTCTTC,TRBJ2-1,TRBD2,TRBV10-3,-
CASKLTGELFF,TGTGCCAGCAAGCTTACCGGGGAGCTGTTTTTT,TRBJ2-2,-,TRBV25-1,once
CASSPPGGLDTEAFF,TGTGCCAGCAGCCCCCCCGGGGGATTAGACACTGAAGCTTTCTTT,TRBJ1-1,-,TRBV5-4,-
CASSPGQGHYEQYF,TGTGCCAGCAGCCCGGGACAGGGACACTACGAGCAGTACTTC,TRBJ2-7,TRBD1,TRBV13,-
CASSLDRSSYNSPLHF,TGTGCCAGCAGCTTAGACAGGAGCTCCTATAATTCACCCCTCCACTTT,TRBJ1-6,-,TRBV5-6,-
CASSLGGGPQETQYF,TGTGCCAGCAGCTTAGGCGGGGGGCCACAAGAGACCCAGTACTTC,TRBJ2-5,TRBD2,TRBV7-3,-
CASSVGQVNTGELFF,TGTGCCAGCAGCGTAGGCCAGGTGAACACCGGGGAGCTGTTTTTT,TRBJ2-2,-,TRBV9,-
CASSLNQGRNTEAFF,TGCGCCAGCAGCTTGAATCAGGGGAGGAACACTGAAGCTTTCTTT,TRBJ1-1,-,TRBV5-1,-
CASSQGIQGENEQFF,TGCGCCAGCAGCCAAGGTATTCAGGGTGAAAATGAGCAGTTCTTC,TRBJ2-1,-,TRBV4-1,-
CASSSDRSYSGNTIYF,TGTGCCAGCAGTTCTGACAGATCCTACTCTGGAAACACCATATATTTT,TRBJ1-3,-,TRBV7-8,-
CASSEVADDGYTF,TGTGCCAGCAGTGAAGTAGCAGATGATGGCTACACCTTC,TRBJ1-2,-,TRBV6-1,-
CASSISGISYEQYF,TGTGCCAGTAGTATTAGCGGGATTTCCTACGAGCAGTACTTC,TRBJ2-7,TRBD2,TRBV19,-